This TCR beta chain comes out of a study of vaccination and CD4 T cells after COVID-19. Comment on this clonotype: What it recognizes is unknown.

Cultured CD4+ T cell DNA was sequenced using the Oncomine TCR Beta short-read assay. Once CD4+ T cells had been cultured, genomic DNA was extracted from them. TCRdb redid the calling of the PCR reads with MiXCR, one entry per CDR3 protein. The repertoire includes over 7,500 distinct CDR3 sequences, roughly 76% of them detected once, and 37% sits in the top ten. Treatment noted: approximately 10-day PBMC culture with coronavirus spike peptide pools or control peptides (ViraFEST assay). Using peptide pools, antigen-specific T cells were expanded in ViraFEST before TCRs were sequenced. Half-medium changes with fresh IL-2 medium occurred on days 3 and 7. The CDR3 spans 14 residues. Germline V gives CDR1 DFQATT, CDR2 SNEGSKA (reference sequence). V was shortened by 1 base and J by 5 bases, with 14 bases between the two germline ends.

This chain uses TRBV20-1 with TRBJ1-2; D not resolved. Sequenced material: CD4+ T cells from blood, cultured in vitro. This receptor was obtained from a human donor who had recovered from COVID-19. This CDR3 is CSARVLPALYGYTF. CDR3 in DNA: TGCAGTGCTAGAGTCCTACCGGCTCTGTATGGCTACACCTTC.